This TCR beta chain was obtained from a study of PD-1 blockade in mismatch repair-deficient tumors. Study-wide points: Tumor-resident clones, often undetectable pretreatment in blood, expanded then contracted after pembrolizumab.

Data came from immunoSEQ multiplex PCR; TCRdb stores just in-frame clones and leaves some out. The sample consists of 120,000 or so clones, approximately 90% of them appearing once. A single count supports this clone. Its antigen remains unidentified. The TCR sequence derives from an adult with mismatch repair-deficient cancer. Source: peripheral blood, taken 44 weeks after starting pembrolizumab.

The CDR3 reads CASSPRSGTYNEQFF. CDR3 coding DNA: TGTGCCAGCTCACCACGGAGCGGCACTTACAATGAGCAGTTCTTC. The chain is built from TRBV18 and TRBJ2-1; possibly TRBD2 for D (5 bases). The V gene's germline CDR1 is KGHSH and CDR2 LQKENI. This CDR3 is 15 amino acids long. The ends were cut back, 1 base at V and 4 bases at J, with 11 bases in the middle. Based on the CDR3 plus reference TRBV18 and TRBJ2-1, the full variable domain is NAGVMQNPRHLVRRRGQEARLRCSPMKGHSHVYWYRQLPEEGLKFMVYLQKENIIDESGMPKERFSAEFPKEGPSILRIQQVVRGDSAAYFCASSPRSGTYNEQFFGPGTRLTVL.